What follows is one T cell receptor beta chain and its context. This record comes from a study of T cell responses to AZD1222 COVID-19 vaccine. The repertoire was sequenced with immunoSEQ multiplex PCR; TCRdb's copy has only in-frame clones and lacks some. The sample yields just under 85,000 clones, 86% seen once. The clonotype was recovered from an adult in good health. This sample comprised peripheral blood, obtained on day 0 of AZD1222 vaccination.

In nucleotides, the CDR3 is TGCGCCAGACGGGCCAGGGGGGACACTGAAGCTTTCTTT. Translation: CARRARGDTEAFF. The chain has TRBV10-1 and TRBJ1-1; 7 bases align to TRBD1. V was pared by 9 bases and J by 3 bases, with 7 bases of the junction left unmatched. The germline gives CDR1 WNHNN, CDR2 SYGVQD (reference sequence). The length of the CDR3 is 13 residues.